This T cell receptor beta chain was sequenced during a study of blood T cells in healthy people across ages. Trimming removed 6 bases from V and 7 bases from J; junction bases left unmatched: 4. The CDR3 totals 14 residues. Combining a sample-barcoded 5' primer with a J-beta primer mix, a second PCR ran for about 7 to 11 cycles. TCRdb re-derived calls from the 5' RACE reads in MiXCR, one entry per CDR3 protein. The sample holds 800,000 to 950,000 distinct CDR3 sequences, under 35% seen once. The sample holds many counts of this clonotype. The same specimen was also included in a second study, on T cells of mothers and their children. In that study: Per mother, over 8 million TCR beta CDR3 reads were obtained; per child, 2.5 million to 3.5 million.

This receptor was identified in a woman between 40 and 50 years old in good health. The chain couples TRBV12-3 or TRBV12-4 to TRBJ2-1; 12 positions agree with TRBD1. The specimen sequenced was blood. CDR3 protein: CASRRDRGLNEQFF. Written as DNA, the CDR3 is TGTGCCAGCAGAAGGGACAGGGGGCTTAATGAGCAGTTCTTC.